The subject of this entry is one T cell receptor beta chain. The target antigen is unknown. Libraries were prepared by immunoSEQ multiplex PCR; TCRdb keeps only in-frame clonotypes and omits some of them. The top ten hold 1% to 1.3% of the sample, which has some 130,000 clones, 80% to 95% seen once. The CDR3 runs to 14 residues. J lost 4 bases, V lost 5 bases, and 8 bases had no gene match. Looked up from germline, CDR1 is LGHDT and CDR2 is YNNKEL (reference sequence). This sample stems from a study of T cell responses to AZD1222 COVID-19 vaccine. General study results and limits: Repertoire collection took place solely once the T cell response had peaked. The donors showed a predominance of white British ancestry and of females, with possible underestimation of clonal diversity.

The material sequenced was peripheral blood, taken 28 days after the second AZD1222 dose. The TCR originated in an adult who received the AZD1222 COVID-19 vaccine. V and J are TRBV3-1 (or the pseudogene TRBV3-2) and TRBJ2-7; 7 nucleotides line up with TRBD1. This CDR3 is CASSYTGTEYEQYF. The CDR3 region has the DNA TGTGCCAGCAGCTATACCGGGACAGAGTACGAGCAGTACTTC.